The T cell receptor beta chain described here comes from a study of T cells in Graves' hyperthyroidism and ophthalmopathy. Graves' hyperthyroidism was deemed stable absent ophthalmopathy progression within 18 months. Diagnosis of hyperthyroidism was new in patients aged 18 to 65, and its duration was under 2 months. Lactation, pregnancy, other autoimmune disease or uncontrolled infection excluded patients. What was amplified from RNA transcripts were TCR beta CDR3 regions. First-round RT-PCR with HTBI primers amplified the TCR CDR3 region. MiXCR, applied by TCRdb to the multiplex PCR reads, yields one record per CDR3 protein. This table has fewer than 850,000 distinct CDR3 sequences, 17% appearing once. Study findings and constraints: Ophthalmopathy was separated from stable hyperthyroidism by a 13 V-J model.

In the case of this clonotype: The antigen is not known.

The sequence came from a man over 45 with Graves' hyperthyroidism. The material sequenced was blood.

The CDR3 region is CASRSGLAGANEQFF. CDR3 in DNA: TGTGCCAGCAGGAGTGGACTAGCGGGAGCTAATGAGCAGTTCTTC. The chain couples TRBV6-2 or TRBV6-3 to TRBJ2-1; the match to TRBD2 covers 13 bases. From germline, CDR1 is MNHEY and CDR2 SVGEGT. This CDR3 is 15 amino acids long. V lost 6 bases to trimming and J lost 7 bases; unmatched junction nucleotides: 6.